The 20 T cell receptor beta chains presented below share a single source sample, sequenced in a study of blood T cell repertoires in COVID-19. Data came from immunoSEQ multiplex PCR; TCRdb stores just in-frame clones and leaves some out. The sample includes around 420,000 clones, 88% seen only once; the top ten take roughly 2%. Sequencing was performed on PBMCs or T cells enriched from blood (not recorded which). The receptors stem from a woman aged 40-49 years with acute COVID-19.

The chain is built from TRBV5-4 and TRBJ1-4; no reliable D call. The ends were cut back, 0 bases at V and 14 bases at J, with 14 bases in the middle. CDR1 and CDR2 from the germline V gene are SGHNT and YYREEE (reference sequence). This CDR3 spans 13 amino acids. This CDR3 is CASSLGYPSSLFF. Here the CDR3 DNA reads TGTGCCAGCAGCTTGGGATATCCAAGTAGTCTGTTTTTT.

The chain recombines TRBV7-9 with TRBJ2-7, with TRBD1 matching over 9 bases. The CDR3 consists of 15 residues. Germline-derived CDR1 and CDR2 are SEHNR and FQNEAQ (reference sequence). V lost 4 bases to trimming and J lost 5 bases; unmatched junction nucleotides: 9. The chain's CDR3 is CASSSTGTGTDEQYF. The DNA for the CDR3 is TGTGCCAGCAGCTCCACCGGGACAGGGACCGACGAGCAGTACTTC.

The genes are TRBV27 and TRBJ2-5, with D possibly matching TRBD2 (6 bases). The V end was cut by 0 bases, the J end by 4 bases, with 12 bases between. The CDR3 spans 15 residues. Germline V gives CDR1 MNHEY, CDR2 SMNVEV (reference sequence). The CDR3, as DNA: TGTGCCAGCAGTTTATCAGGAGGGGCCGGAGAGACCCAGTACTTC. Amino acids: CASSLSGGAGETQYF.

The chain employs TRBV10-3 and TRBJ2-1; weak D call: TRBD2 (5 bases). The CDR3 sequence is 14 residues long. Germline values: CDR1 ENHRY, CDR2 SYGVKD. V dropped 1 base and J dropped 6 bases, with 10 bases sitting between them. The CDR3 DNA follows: TGTGCCATCAGTGAGTTTGAGGGAGTCAATGAGCAGTTCTTC. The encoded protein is CAISEFEGVNEQFF.

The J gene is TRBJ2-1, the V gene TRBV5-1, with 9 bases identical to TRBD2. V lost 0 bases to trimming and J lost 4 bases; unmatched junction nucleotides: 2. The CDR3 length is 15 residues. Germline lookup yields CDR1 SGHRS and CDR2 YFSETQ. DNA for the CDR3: TGCGCCAGCAGCTTGGGGCTAGCGGGGTACAATGAGCAGTTCTTC. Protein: CASSLGLAGYNEQFF.

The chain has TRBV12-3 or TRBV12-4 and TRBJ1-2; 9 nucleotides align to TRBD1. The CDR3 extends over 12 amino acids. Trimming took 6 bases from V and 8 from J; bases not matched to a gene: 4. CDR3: CASRGQGFGYTF. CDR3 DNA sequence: TGTGCCAGCAGGGGACAGGGTTTCGGCTACACCTTC.

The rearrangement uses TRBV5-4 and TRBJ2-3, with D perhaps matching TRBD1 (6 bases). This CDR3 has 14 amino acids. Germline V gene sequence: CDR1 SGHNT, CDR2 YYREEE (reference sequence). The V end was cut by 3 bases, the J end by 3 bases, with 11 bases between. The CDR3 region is CASSSGHWTDTQYF. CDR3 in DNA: TGTGCCAGCAGCTCGGGACATTGGACAGATACGCAGTATTTT.

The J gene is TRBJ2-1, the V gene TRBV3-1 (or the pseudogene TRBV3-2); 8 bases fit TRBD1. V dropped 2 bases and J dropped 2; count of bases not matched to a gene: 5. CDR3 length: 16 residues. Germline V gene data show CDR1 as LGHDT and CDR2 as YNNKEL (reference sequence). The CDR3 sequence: CASSQLTGVTYNEQFF. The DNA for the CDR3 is TGTGCCAGCAGCCAACTGACAGGGGTTACCTACAATGAGCAGTTCTTC.

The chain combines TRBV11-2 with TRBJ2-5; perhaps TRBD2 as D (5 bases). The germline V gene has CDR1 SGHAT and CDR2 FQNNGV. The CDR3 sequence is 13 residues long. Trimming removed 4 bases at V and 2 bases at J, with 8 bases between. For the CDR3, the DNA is TGTGCCAGCAGCTACCTAGCTCAAGAGACCCAGTACTTC. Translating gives CASSYLAQETQYF.

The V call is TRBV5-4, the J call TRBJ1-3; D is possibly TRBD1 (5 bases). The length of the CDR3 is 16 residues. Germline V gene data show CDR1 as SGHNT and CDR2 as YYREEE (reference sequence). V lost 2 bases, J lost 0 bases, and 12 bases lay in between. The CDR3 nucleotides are TGTGCCAGCAGCTTAGACAGAGCCACCTCTGGAAACACCATATATTTT. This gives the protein CASSLDRATSGNTIYF.

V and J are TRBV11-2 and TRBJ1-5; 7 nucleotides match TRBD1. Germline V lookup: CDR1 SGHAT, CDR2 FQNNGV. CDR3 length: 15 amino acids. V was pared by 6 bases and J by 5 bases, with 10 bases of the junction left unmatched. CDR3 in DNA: TGTGCCAGCAGAGAAACAGGGGACCGAGATCAGCCCCAGCATTTT. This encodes CASRETGDRDQPQHF. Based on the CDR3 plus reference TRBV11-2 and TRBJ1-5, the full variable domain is EAGVAQSPRYKIIEKRQSVAFWCNPISGHATLYWYQQILGQGPKLLIQFQNNGVVDDSQLPKDRFSAERLKGVDSTLKIQPAKLEDSAVYLCASRETGDRDQPQHFGDGTRLSIL.

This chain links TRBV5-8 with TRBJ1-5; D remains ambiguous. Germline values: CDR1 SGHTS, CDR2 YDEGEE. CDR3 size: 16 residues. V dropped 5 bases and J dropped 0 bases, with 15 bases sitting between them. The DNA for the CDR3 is TGTGCCAGCAGTCCCAGACTCAAGTCTAGCAATCAGCCCCAGCATTTT. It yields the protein CASSPRLKSSNQPQHF.

The CDR3, as DNA: TGTGCCAGCAGTGAAACCTGGCTTGGAGACACTGAAGCTTTCTTT. Translation: CASSETWLGDTEAFF. This chain uses TRBV6-1 with TRBJ1-1; no definite D call. CDR1 and CDR2 from the germline V gene are MNHNS and SASEGT. This CDR3 is 15 amino acids long. V lost 2 bases, J lost 3 bases, and 13 bases lay in between.

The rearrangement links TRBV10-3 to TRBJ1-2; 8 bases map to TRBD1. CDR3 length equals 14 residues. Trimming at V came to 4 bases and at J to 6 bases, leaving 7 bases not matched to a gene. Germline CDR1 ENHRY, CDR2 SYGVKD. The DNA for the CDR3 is TGTGCCATCAGTGGGGACAGGAGGTTTAATGGCTACACCTTC. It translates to CAISGDRRFNGYTF.

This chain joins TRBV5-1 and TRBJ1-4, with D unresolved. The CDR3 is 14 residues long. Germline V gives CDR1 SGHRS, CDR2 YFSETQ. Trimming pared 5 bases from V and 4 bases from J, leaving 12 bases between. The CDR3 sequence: CASRRLENNEKLFF. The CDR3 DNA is TGCGCCAGCAGACGACTGGAAAATAATGAAAAACTGTTTTTT.

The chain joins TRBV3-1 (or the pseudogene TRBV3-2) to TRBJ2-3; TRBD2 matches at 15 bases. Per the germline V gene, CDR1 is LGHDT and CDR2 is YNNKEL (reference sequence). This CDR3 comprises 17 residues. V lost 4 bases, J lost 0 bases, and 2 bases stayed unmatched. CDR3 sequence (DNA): TGTGCCAGCAGCCTCGGACTAGCGGGGGGGAGCACAGATACGCAGTATTTT. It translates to CASSLGLAGGSTDTQYF.

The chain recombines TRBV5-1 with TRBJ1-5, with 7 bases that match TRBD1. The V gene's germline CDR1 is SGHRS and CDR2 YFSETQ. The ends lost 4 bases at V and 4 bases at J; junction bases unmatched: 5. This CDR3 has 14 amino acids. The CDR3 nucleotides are TGCGCCAGCAGCGTCTCAGGGGGGAATCAGCCCCAGCATTTT. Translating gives CASSVSGGNQPQHF.

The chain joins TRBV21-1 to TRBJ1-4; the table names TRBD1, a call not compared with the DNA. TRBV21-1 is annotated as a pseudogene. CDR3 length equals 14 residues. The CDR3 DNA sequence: TGTGCCAGCAGCAATGGACAGGGCAGTGAAAAACTGTTTTTT. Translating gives CASSNGQGSEKLFF.

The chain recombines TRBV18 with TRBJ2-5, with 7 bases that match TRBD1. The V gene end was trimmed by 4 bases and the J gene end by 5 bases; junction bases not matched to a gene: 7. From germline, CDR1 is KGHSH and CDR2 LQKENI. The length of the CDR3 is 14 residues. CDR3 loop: CASSLIDRVETQYF. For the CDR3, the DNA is TGTGCCAGCTCACTCATCGACAGGGTGGAGACCCAGTACTTC. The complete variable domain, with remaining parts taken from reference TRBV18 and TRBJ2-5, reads NAGVMQNPRHLVRRRGQEARLRCSPMKGHSHVYWYRQLPEEGLKFMVYLQKENIIDESGMPKERFSAEFPKEGPSILRIQQVVRGDSAAYFCASSLIDRVETQYFGPGTRLLVL.

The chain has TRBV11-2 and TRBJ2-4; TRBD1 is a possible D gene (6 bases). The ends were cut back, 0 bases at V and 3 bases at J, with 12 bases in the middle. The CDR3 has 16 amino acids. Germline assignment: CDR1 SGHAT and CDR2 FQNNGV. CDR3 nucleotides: TGTGCCAGCAGCTTAGAGAGGGGGTATGGCAAAAACATTCAGTACTTC. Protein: CASSLERGYGKNIQYF.